Sequencing of this T cell receptor beta chain was carried out in a study of blood T cells in healthy people across ages. Healthy Caucasians from Russia aged about 6 to 100 served as donors. PBMCs numbering at least 6 million were isolated per sample. It was with a sample-barcoded 5' primer and a J-beta primer mix that a second PCR of roughly 7 to 12 cycles was run. In TCRdb, the 5' RACE reads were re-called with MiXCR into one record per CDR3 protein. This table holds around 710,000 distinct CDR3 sequences, roughly 45% found once. The study, taken as a whole, reports: Relative to aged donors, long-lived donors carried more naive CD4+ cells and displayed higher diversity. The fall in TCR beta diversity per million T cells was roughly linear with age.

The table lists this clonotype with a few counts. The antigen remains undetermined. The TCR sequence derives from an older woman in good health. The source material was blood.

The DNA for the CDR3 is TGTGCCAGCAGTTACTCCGGGACAGGGGACGAGCAGTACTTC. Residues: CASSYSGTGDEQYF. The gene calls are TRBV6-5 and TRBJ2-7; 10 bases agree with TRBD1. V gave up 0 bases and J gave up 5 bases; unmatched junction bases: 1. The length of the CDR3 is 14 residues. Germline V gene data show CDR1 as MNHEY and CDR2 as SVGAGI.